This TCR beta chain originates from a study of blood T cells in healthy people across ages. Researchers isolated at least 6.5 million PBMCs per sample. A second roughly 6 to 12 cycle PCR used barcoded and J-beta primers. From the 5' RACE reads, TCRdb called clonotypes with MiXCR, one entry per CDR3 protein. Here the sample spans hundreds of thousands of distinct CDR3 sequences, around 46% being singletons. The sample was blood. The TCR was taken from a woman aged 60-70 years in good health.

CDR3 amino acids: CASSSATGTDYYEQYF. The CDR3, as DNA: TGTGCCAGCAGTTCAGCGACCGGGACGGACTACTACGAGCAGTACTTC. This chain links TRBV27 with TRBJ2-4, with D perhaps matching TRBD2 (6 bases). The assigned J gene may be wrong: the sequence end matches TRBJ2-7 better. Germline CDR1 and CDR2: MNHEY and SMNVEV (reference sequence). The CDR3 runs to 16 residues.